This entry lists 7 T cell receptor beta chains sequenced from one sample in a study of T cell responses to AZD1222 COVID-19 vaccine. Assay: immunoSEQ multiplex PCR; the TCRdb copy retains only in-frame clones and omits some. The table includes roughly 99,000 clones, about 90% detected once. The sample consisted of peripheral blood, taken 28 days after the second AZD1222 dose. The receptors stem from an adult who received the AZD1222 COVID-19 vaccine.

CDR3 DNA: TGTGCCAGTGCCCGGAATAGCAATCAGCCCCAGCATTTT. Its protein product is CASARNSNQPQHF. The chain joins TRBV19 to TRBJ1-5; D remains unclear. There are 13 residues in the CDR3. The V end was cut by 8 bases, the J end by 0 bases, with 8 bases between. Germline CDR1 and CDR2: LNHDA and SQIVND (reference sequence).

The chain has TRBV25-1 and TRBJ1-6, with a possible D match to TRBD1 (6 bases). The germline V gene has CDR1 MGHDK and CDR2 SYGVNS. This CDR3 contains 14 residues. V shed 5 bases and J shed 7 bases, with 12 bases lying between them. Here the CDR3 reads CASSSGQPNSPLHF. The CDR3 coding sequence is TGTGCCAGCAGTTCGGGACAACCCAATTCACCCCTCCACTTT.

DNA for the CDR3: TGTGCCTGGCGAGTAGCAGGGACGTTGAACACTGAAGCTTTCTTT. As protein: CAWRVAGTLNTEAFF. The chain carries TRBV30 and TRBJ1-1, with a tentative D call TRBD1 (5 bases). Deletions cut 5 bases from V and 0 bases from J, with 16 bases between. The CDR3 has 15 amino acids. Germline CDR1 is GTSNPN and CDR2 is SVGIG (reference sequence).

This rearrangement joins TRBV3-1 (or the pseudogene TRBV3-2) to TRBJ1-1; D may be TRBD1 (5 bases). Germline CDR1 LGHDT, CDR2 YNNKEL (reference sequence). Trimming stripped 1 base from V and 4 bases from J, with 16 bases between. The CDR3 extends over 16 amino acids. CDR3 sequence: CASSQGPPGRSTEAFF. The CDR3 coding sequence is TGTGCCAGCAGCCAAGGCCCGCCAGGGAGGTCCACTGAAGCTTTCTTT.

The chain is built from TRBV7-2 and TRBJ2-1; TRBD2 agrees at 7 bases. This CDR3 is built from 16 residues. After removal of 5 bases from V and 0 bases from J, the junction contained 7 bases not matched to a gene. The V gene's germline CDR1 is SGHTA and CDR2 FQGNSA. CDR3 nucleotides: TGTGCCAGCAGCGCGAACGGGGGGAGCTCCTACAATGAGCAGTTCTTC. It translates to CASSANGGSSYNEQFF.

The V and J genes are TRBV6-2 or TRBV6-3 and TRBJ2-5; TRBD1 matches 10 bases. Trimming cost V 4 bases and J 2 bases; bases outside gene matches: 7. CDR1 and CDR2 (germline): MNHEY, SVGEGT. The CDR3 spans 16 residues. This chain's CDR3 is CASSWGQGPAQETQYF. In nucleotides, the CDR3 is TGTGCCAGCAGTTGGGGACAGGGGCCTGCACAAGAGACCCAGTACTTC.

The rearrangement uses TRBV19 and TRBJ1-2, with D unclear. Germline values: CDR1 LNHDA, CDR2 SQIVND (reference sequence). Trimming cost V 5 bases and J 4 bases, with 11 bases left between them. CDR3 length: 13 residues. CDR3: CASSPGSRYGYTF. The CDR3 nucleotides are TGTGCCAGTAGTCCAGGATCCCGCTATGGCTACACCTTC.